One TCR beta chain is described in this entry. Its antigen is unknown. No much larger clone exists at a distance of one base, and base qualities are not known. V is reduced by 6 bases and J by 0 bases, leaving a spacing of 11 bases between them. The germline V gene (reference sequence) yields LNHDA for CDR1 and SQIVND for CDR2. From the cysteine through the phenylalanine, the CDR3 covers 14 amino acids. Only the CDR3 region is kept as DNA, spanning 42 bases read in frame from base 1. Whole blood was collected in K2EDTA tubes by collaborating institutions according to the institutions' own protocols. Collaborator samples were shipped for TCRbeta analysis as frozen whole blood, isolated PBMCs, or DNA extracted from either sample type. The data are from a study of blood T cell repertoires in COVID-19 (dated by TCRdb to about 2020). With regard to the full study: Collaborator samples came from the United States, Italy and Spain and covered acute and convalescent phases of COVID-19. The material from the prospective study consisted of cDNA or gDNA derived from T cells, B-cell-depleted T cells, or PBMCs. Subjects who had been exposed to COVID-19, were actively infected with it, or had recovered from it provided the deeply sampled blood TCRbeta repertoires that made up the dataset. A freely available public database, intended as a resource for researchers studying the immune response to SARS-CoV-2, is where the repertoires were released. Samples came from the ongoing ImmuneRACE study (first 160 participants) plus 1,254 subjects from 6 global collaborators. Sample metadata almost always included a de-identified subject ID, COVID-19 status, age in years and sex. Where available, HLA class I and class II types were taken from metadata supplied by the sample provider and were not determined by assay-based typing.

What the work shows at the level of the full study, not this receptor alone: How much clinical and demographic metadata was included differed by source and by participant, and the metadata was provided uncurated.

TCRbeta CDR3 regions were amplified from genomic DNA using the immunoSEQ Assay, a bias-controlled multiplex PCR. The original methods were these. The number of nucleated cells in each sample was estimated by amplification of reference gene primers within the assay. To quantify the absolute abundance of each unique TCRbeta CDR3 rearrangement, sequence reads were collapsed and filtered. Productive Simpson clonality was computed per sample as the square root of Simpson's diversity index over productive rearrangements. TCRdb limited this immuneACCESS table to in-frame rearrangements with V and J called. A share of clones is missing; checked studies link under half to unresolved V genes, and the rest is unexplained. V and J calls plus clone size are reproduced from that table; the DNA served to infer D and trimming. For this sample there are 100,000 to 120,000 clones; roughly 80% appear just once. The top ten constitute under 2% of the sample.

The rearranged chain carries TRBV19 and TRBJ1-2, and TRBD1 may be the D gene, going by 6 matching bases. Sequenced: peripheral blood. This clonotype originated in a middle-aged man with acute or convalescent COVID-19. The CDR3 corresponds to CASRHREPNYGYTF. The nucleotide sequence reads TGTGCCAGTAGGCACAGGGAGCCTAACTATGGCTACACCTTC.